A single sample is the source of the 9 T cell receptor beta chains below, sequenced in a study of OX40 agonist ivuxolimab in advanced cancers. Profiled with immunoSEQ multiplex PCR; TCRdb holds only in-frame clones, not every one. The table records approximately 72,000 clones, 84% of them present only once. The source material was CD4+ or CD8+ T cells sorted from blood, sampled in a trial of the OX40 agonist ivuxolimab. The receptors derive from an adult with an advanced solid tumor such as melanoma, head and neck, liver or kidney cancer.

The chain couples TRBV6-1 to TRBJ2-5; either TRBD1 or TRBD2 may supply D (5 bases each). The DNA end is more similar to TRBJ2-7, so the J call may be wrong. There are 14 residues in the CDR3. Germline loops: CDR1 MNHNS, CDR2 SASEGT. CDR3: CASSKGTSSYEQYF. CDR3 nucleotide sequence: TGTGCCAGCAGTAAAGGGACGAGCTCCTACGAGCAGTACTTC.

This chain connects TRBV19 to TRBJ2-7, with a weak D call TRBD1 (5 bases). The CDR3 is 14 amino acids. V lost 3 bases and J 7 bases, leaving 16 bases between the germline ends. Germline V gene data show CDR1 as LNHDA and CDR2 as SQIVND (reference sequence). CDR3 residues: CASSMRRGMGEQYF. The CDR3 nucleotides read TGTGCCAGTAGTATGAGAAGGGGTATGGGGGAGCAGTACTTC.

This chain joins TRBV28 and TRBJ1-4; TRBD1 agrees at 7 bases. There are 14 residues in the CDR3. Germline loops: CDR1 MDHEN, CDR2 SYDVKM. V lost 6 bases, J lost 8 bases, and 9 bases stayed unmatched. This chain's CDR3 is CASSQTGTWEKLFF. CDR3 DNA sequence: TGTGCCAGCAGCCAGACAGGGACTTGGGAAAAACTGTTTTTT. Looking up the rest from reference TRBV28 and TRBJ1-4 gives the full variable domain: DVKVTQSSRYLVKRTGEKVFLECVQDMDHENMFWYRQDPGLGLRLIYFSYDVKMKEKGDIPEGYSVSREKKERFSLILESASTNQTSMYLCASSQTGTWEKLFFGSGTQLSVL.

V usage is TRBV9 and J usage is TRBJ2-1, with D possibly called TRBD1 or TRBD2 (6 bases each). From germline, CDR1 is SGDLS and CDR2 YYNGEE. This CDR3 spans 15 amino acids. Trimming pared 3 bases from V and 8 bases from J, leaving 18 bases between. For the CDR3, the DNA is TGTGCCAGCAGCGCTAGGGGGGCAGCTGTGGATGAGCAGTTCTTC. This gives the protein CASSARGAAVDEQFF.

A few counts support this clone. V is TRBV5-6 and J is TRBJ1-2; D not resolved. CDR1 SGHDT and CDR2 YYEEEE come from the germline V gene. Trimming stripped 2 bases from V and 2 bases from J, with 7 bases between. The CDR3 length is 13 residues. The chain's CDR3 is CASSLPQNYGYTF. The CDR3 DNA sequence: TGTGCCAGCAGCTTACCACAGAACTATGGCTACACCTTC.

V is TRBV6-1 and J is TRBJ2-3; perhaps TRBD1 as D (6 bases). This CDR3 comprises 14 residues. In germline, CDR1 is MNHNS, CDR2 SASEGT. With 6 bases removed from V and 0 bases from J, the gap between germline ends came to 10 bases. CDR3 bases: TGTGCCAGCAGCCCGACAGGCAGCACAGATACGCAGTATTTT. This translates into CASSPTGSTDTQYF.

V gene TRBV19 combines with J gene TRBJ2-1, with D possibly being TRBD1 or TRBD2 (6 bases each). The length of the CDR3 is 17 residues. CDR1 and CDR2 (germline): LNHDA, SQIVND (reference sequence). Trimming removed 6 bases from V and 4 bases from J, with 22 bases in between. This CDR3 is CASSPPGLGQGYNEQFF. CDR3 DNA: TGTGCCAGTAGCCCCCCGGGACTGGGACAAGGGTACAATGAGCAGTTCTTC.

The V and J genes are TRBV2 and TRBJ2-7, with D tentatively TRBD2 (5 bases). CDR1 is SNHLY, CDR2 FYNNEI, per germline. The CDR3 is made up of 14 amino acids. Deletions cut 2 bases from V and 4 bases from J, with 12 bases between. In nucleotides, the CDR3 is TGTGCCAGCAGTGAAAAAGACCGGGGATACGAGCAGTACTTC. It translates to CASSEKDRGYEQYF.

The chain joins TRBV6-1 to TRBJ1-4; 7 bases are a match to TRBD1. Germline V gene data show CDR1 as MNHNS and CDR2 as SASEGT. V gave up 6 bases and J gave up 5 bases; unmatched junction bases: 3. CDR3 length equals 13 residues. The CDR3 is CASRQGNNEKLFF. CDR3 sequence (DNA): TGTGCCAGCAGACAGGGGAACAATGAAAAACTGTTTTTT.